These T cell receptor beta chains were read from a single sample in a study of shared clonotypes between healthy human individuals. Method: immunoSEQ multiplex PCR; TCRdb's copy keeps in-frame clones and lacks some. The data show about 1 million clones, with about 75% seen just once and approximately 1.5% held by the top ten. Sequenced material: memory CD4+ T cells sorted from blood. Receptors originate from a man between 18 and 35 years old in good health. Both conserved end residues are part of each CDR3. A D gene is named only where the DNA matches it firmly. Rows may omit the clone size; those that give it use once, few, many or a size class.

TRBV5-1,-,14,TRBJ2-7,-,TGCGCCAGCAGCATGGGGGGCAGGGGCTACGAGCAGTACTTC,CASSMGGRGYEQYF
TRBV9,-,15,TRBJ1-2,-,TGTGCCAGCAGCGCCAGAGGTCTACTTAACTATGGCTACACCTTC,CASSARGLLNYGYTF
TRBV28,-,12,TRBJ2-7,-,TGTGCCAGCAGTTTAGAGTTCGGCGAGCAGTACTTC,CASSLEFGEQYF
TRBV6-6,-,16,TRBJ2-1,-,TGTGCCAGCAGTTACTCAGGGACACCCCGTTACAATGAGCAGTTCTTC,CASSYSGTPRYNEQFF
TRBV11-3,-,14,TRBJ2-5,-,TGTGCCAGCAGCTTGGGGCAGGGACGCGAGACCCAGTACTTC,CASSLGQGRETQYF
TRBV27,TRBD2,15,TRBJ2-1,-,TGTGCCAGCAGTTTATCACTAGCGGGGATTAATGAGCAGTTCTTC,CASSLSLAGINEQFF
TRBV7-7,TRBD1,14,TRBJ1-5,-,TGTGCTAGCAGCCAAGGGACAGTAGGACAGCCCCAGCATTTT,CASSQGTVGQPQHF
TRBV7-9,-,12,TRBJ2-7,-,TGTGCCAGCAGCACAGGGCCTTCCGAGCAGTACTTC,CASSTGPSEQYF
TRBV2,-,15,TRBJ1-1,-,TGTGCCAGCAAATCCGGGACGGAGATGAACACTGAAGCTTTCTTT,CASKSGTEMNTEAFF
TRBV5-6,TRBD1,16,TRBJ1-2,-,TGTGCCAGCAGCTTCGAGACAGGGGGCGTCATCTATGGCTACACCTTC,CASSFETGGVIYGYTF
TRBV2,TRBD1,13,TRBJ1-1,-,TGTGCCAGCACCCGGGACAGAAACACTGAAGCTTTCTTT,CASTRDRNTEAFF
TRBV28,-,13,TRBJ2-5,-,TGTGCCAGCAGCCTCCGGGCCCGGGAGACCCAGTACTTC,CASSLRARETQYF
TRBV28,-,11,TRBJ1-1,few,TGTGCCAGCTACAGGATGGCTGAAGCTTTCTTT,CASYRMAEAFF
TRBV7-3,-,15,TRBJ1-1,few,TGTGCCAGCAGCGAGACGGACAGAAGTTCTACTGAAGCTTTCTTT,CASSETDRSSTEAFF
TRBV25-1,TRBD2,15,TRBJ2-3,-,TGTGCCAGCAGCTCTAGCGGGCAGAGTCCAGATACGCAGTATTTT,CASSSSGQSPDTQYF
TRBV9,-,15,TRBJ2-5,-,TGTGCCAGCAGCGTAGGAGGGATTGACAGAGAGACCCAGTACTTC,CASSVGGIDRETQYF
TRBV6-6,-,15,TRBJ2-4,many,TGTGCCAGCAGTTACTCAGGCAGGGGCGGAAACATTCAGTACTTC,CASSYSGRGGNIQYF
TRBV28,-,16,TRBJ1-5,few,TGTGCCAGCAGTTCACCAACAGGGCTTAGCAATCAGCCCCAGCATTTT,CASSSPTGLSNQPQHF
TRBV7-2,TRBD2,15,TRBJ2-5,-,TGTGCCAGCAGCTTACAGTGGCTAGCGGGGGAGACCCAGTACTTC,CASSLQWLAGETQYF
TRBV5-5,TRBD1,15,TRBJ2-7,-,TGTGCCAGCAGCTCCGGGACAGCCCTTTCCTACGAGCAGTACTTC,CASSSGTALSYEQYF
TRBV5-8,-,17,TRBJ1-5,-,TGTGCCAGCAGCTTACGTAAGGGTGGGCTAAGCAATCAGCCCCAGCATTTT,CASSLRKGGLSNQPQHF
TRBV6-1,TRBD2,17,TRBJ2-7,-,TGTGCCAGCAGTGACCCCCGGACTAGCGGGAGGGCCTACGAGCAGTACTTC,CASSDPRTSGRAYEQYF
TRBV28,-,13,TRBJ2-7,-,TGTGCCAGCAGTTTAATGGGCAGCTACGAGCAGTACTTC,CASSLMGSYEQYF
TRBV12-5,-,11,TRBJ1-2,few,TGTGCTAGTGGAAACAGGAATGGCTACACCTTC,CASGNRNGYTF
TRBV5-1,TRBD2,16,TRBJ2-3,once,TGCGCCAGCAGCTCCTTACTAGCGGGGGACACAGATACGCAGTATTTT,CASSSLLAGDTDTQYF
TRBV9,-,13,TRBJ1-1,few,TGTGCCAGCAGCGTAAGTGTGGAAACTGAAGCTTTCTTT,CASSVSVETEAFF